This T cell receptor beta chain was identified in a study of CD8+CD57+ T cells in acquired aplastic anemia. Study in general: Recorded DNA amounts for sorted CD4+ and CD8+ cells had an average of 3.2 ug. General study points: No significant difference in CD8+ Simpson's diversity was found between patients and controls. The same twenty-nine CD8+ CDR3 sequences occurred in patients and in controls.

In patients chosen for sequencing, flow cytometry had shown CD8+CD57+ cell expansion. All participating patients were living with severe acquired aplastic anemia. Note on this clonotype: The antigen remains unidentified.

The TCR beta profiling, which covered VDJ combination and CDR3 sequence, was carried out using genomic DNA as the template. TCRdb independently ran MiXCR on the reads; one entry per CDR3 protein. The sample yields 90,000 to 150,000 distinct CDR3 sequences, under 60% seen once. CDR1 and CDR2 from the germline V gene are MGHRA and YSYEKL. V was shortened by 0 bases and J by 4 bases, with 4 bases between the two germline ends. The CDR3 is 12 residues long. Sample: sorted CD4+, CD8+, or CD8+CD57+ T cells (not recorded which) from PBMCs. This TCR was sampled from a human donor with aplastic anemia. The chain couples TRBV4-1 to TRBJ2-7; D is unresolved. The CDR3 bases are TGCGCCAGCAGCCAAGATGCATACGAGCAGTACTTC. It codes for CASSQDAYEQYF.